Reported below is one T cell receptor (beta chain). This sample was included in a study of blood T cell repertoires in COVID-19. Whole-study context: COVID-19 samples collected from the United States, Italy and Spain covered acute and convalescent phases. T cells, B-cell-depleted T cells, or PBMCs provided the cDNA or gDNA that served as material.

Generated by immunoSEQ multiplex PCR, the TCRdb table keeps only in-frame clones and is missing some. The sample yields 240,000 or so clones, more than 80% seen once. The V and J ends lost 2 bases and 4 bases, in that order; junction bases with no gene match: 6. The CDR3 loop spans 16 amino acids. Germline V gene data show CDR1 as KGHDR and CDR2 as SFDVKD. Enrollees, about 18 to 95 years old, lived in 24 US areas. This sequence originates from a man between 50 and 59 years old who had been exposed to COVID-19. The sample consisted of PBMCs or T cells enriched from blood (not recorded which). The chain combines TRBV24-1 with TRBJ1-2, with 10 positions matching TRBD1. In nucleotides, the CDR3 is TGTGCCACCAGTGATTCTAGGACAGGGGGGATCTATGGCTACACCTTC. Amino acids: CATSDSRTGGIYGYTF.